A selection of T cell receptor beta chains follows, all from one sample in a study of Graves' ophthalmopathy and Graves' hyperthyroidism. TCRdb itself ran the multiplex PCR reads through MiXCR, one entry per CDR3 protein. The sample holds about 1.2 million distinct CDR3 sequences, around a third seen once. Sequences were obtained from peripheral blood or thyroid tissue (not recorded which). These receptors were collected from an adult man with Graves' hyperthyroidism. The CDR3 runs from the conserved cysteine through the conserved F or W. A D gene is named only where the DNA matches it firmly. Clone size is given for some rows only: seen once, a few or many times, or a class if the clone is expanded.

d_call	clone_size	v_call	j_call	cdr3_nt	cdr3_aa
NA	once	TRBV5-1	TRBJ2-7	TGCGCCAGCAGCTCAGCAGGGAGCGAGCAGTACTTC	CASSSAGSEQYF
TRBD2	NA	TRBV4-1	TRBJ2-5	TGCGCCAGCACCCAAGATATGGGCCTAGCGGGAGAAGAGACCCAGTACTTC	CASTQDMGLAGEETQYF
TRBD1	once	TRBV29-1	TRBJ1-4	TGCAGCGTAAAACAGGGGGCCGGTGAAAAACTGTTTTTT	CSVKQGAGEKLFF
NA	once	TRBV6-5	TRBJ2-2	TGTGCCAGCAGTTACTCAGCCGCCGGGGGCTCCAGCACCGGGGAGCTGTTTTTT	CASSYSAAGGSSTGELFF
TRBD2	many	TRBV12-3/TRBV12-4	TRBJ2-7	TGTGCCAGCCGACCCGGGGGAGGGCACGAGCAGTACTTC	CASRPGGGHEQYF
TRBD1	many	TRBV10-3	TRBJ2-5	TGTGCCATCGGGACAGGGGATCATCCGGGAGAGACCCAGTACTTC	CAIGTGDHPGETQYF
TRBD2	NA	TRBV20-1	TRBJ2-3	TGCAGTGCTGACACTGGACTAGCGGGGGCCCTCCTTACAGATACGCAGTATTTT	CSADTGLAGALLTDTQYF
NA	NA	TRBV7-9	TRBJ1-2	TGCGCCAGCAGCCCCACAGATACTAACTATGGCTACACCTTC	CASSPTDTNYGYTF
NA	NA	TRBV10-3	TRBJ1-2	TGCGCCATCAGTTACCGGCAGGGAGGAGGCTACACCTTC	CAISYRQGGGYTF
NA	few	TRBV12-3/TRBV12-4	TRBJ1-6	TGTGCCAGGGGCGGGGGCTGGGATTCACCCCTCCACTTT	CARGGGWDSPLHF
TRBD2	many	TRBV7-2	TRBJ2-5	TGTGCCAGCAGCGGCTTAGCGGGAATAAATCAAGAGACCCAGTACTTC	CASSGLAGINQETQYF
TRBD2	many	TRBV15	TRBJ2-7	TGTGCCACCAGCAGAAGCGAAGGGAGGGGTTATGGCTACGAGCAGTACTTC	CATSRSEGRGYGYEQYF
NA	NA	TRBV20-1	TRBJ2-7	TGCAGTGCTAGAGATGTAGTGGGAGGGCAGTACTTC	CSARDVVGGQYF
NA	many	TRBV14	TRBJ1-2	TGTGCCAGCAGCCGACGGGGCAGGGGCACTAATGGCTACACCTTC	CASSRRGRGTNGYTF
TRBD2	many	TRBV6-6	TRBJ2-6	TGTGCCATCGGGATACACGGGGGGGCCGACGTCCTGACTTTC	CAIGIHGGADVLTF
TRBD2	NA	TRBV7-8	TRBJ2-2	TGTGCCGGCAGCTCGAGGACTAGCGGGAGCATATCACCCGGGGAGCTGTTTTTT	CAGSSRTSGSISPGELFF
TRBD2	many	TRBV4-1	TRBJ2-7	TGCGCCAGCAGCCAAACACCGTTTAGCGGGGCCTACGAGCAGTACTTC	CASSQTPFSGAYEQYF
NA	few	TRBV6-5	TRBJ2-5	TGTGCCAGCAGTTACCAACTTCAAGGGAATTGGGTGGAGACCCAGTACTTC	CASSYQLQGNWVETQYF
TRBD1	NA	TRBV11-1	TRBJ2-7	TGTGCCAGCAGCTCCAGAGGGACAGGGTCATACGAGCAGTACTTC	CASSSRGTGSYEQYF
TRBD1	few	TRBV6-2/TRBV6-3	TRBJ1-6	TGTGCCAGCACCGTGGACAGGGGTAATTCACCCCTCCACTTT	CASTVDRGNSPLHF
NA	once	TRBV19	TRBJ1-5	TGTGCCAGCAGCTCCCTCTCCGGGGATTTTAGCAATCAGCCCCAGCATTTT	CASSSLSGDFSNQPQHF
NA	NA	TRBV2	TRBJ2-2	TGTGCCACCAAGACAGGGAACACCGGGGAGCTGTTTTTT	CATKTGNTGELFF
NA	many	TRBV7-2	TRBJ1-1	TGTGCCAGCAGCTTACGGGGGGCTGGTACTGAAGCTTTCTTT	CASSLRGAGTEAFF
TRBD1	NA	TRBV9	TRBJ1-4	TGTGCCAGCAGCGTGTCCGGGACAGGGGGAAGGACTAATGAAAAACTGTTTTTT	CASSVSGTGGRTNEKLFF
NA	many	TRBV20-1	TRBJ1-5	TGCAGTGCTAGATCGGGCGGAATATATAGCAATCAGCCCCAGCATTTT	CSARSGGIYSNQPQHF
NA	many	TRBV12-3/TRBV12-4	TRBJ2-7	TGTGCCAGCAGTCCCCCCTCAGGCCACGAGCAGTACTTC	CASSPPSGHEQYF
TRBD2	many	TRBV7-2	TRBJ2-7	TGTGCCAGCAGCGCAGCGGGACAGGGCGTACTAGCGGGAGCGGGGGAGCAGTACTTC	CASSAAGQGVLAGAGEQYF
TRBD2	NA	TRBV2	TRBJ2-7	TGTGCCAGCAGTTTGGTCGGGAGGGCCAACGAGCAGTACTTC	CASSLVGRANEQYF
TRBD1	NA	TRBV29-1	TRBJ1-2	TGCAGCGTTCCTGGGACAGGAGGGTACTCCTTC	CSVPGTGGYSF
NA	once	TRBV10-3	TRBJ1-1	TGTGCCAGCACGGAGGGGGAATTTAACATGAACACTGAAGCTTTCTTT	CASTEGEFNMNTEAFF
NA	NA	TRBV27	TRBJ1-5	TGTGCCAGCAGTCAAGGGGTCTGGAATCAGCCCCAGCATTTT	CASSQGVWNQPQHF